Presented here are 32 T cell receptor beta chains from one specimen sequenced in a study of blood T cell repertoires in COVID-19. Generated by immunoSEQ multiplex PCR, the TCRdb table keeps only in-frame clones and is missing some. The sample carries 50,000 to 75,000 clones, approximately 84% recorded once. The sample consisted of peripheral blood. These receptor sequences come from a man aged 80 or over in a cohort sampled during active COVID-19.

This chain links TRBV6-2 or TRBV6-3 with TRBJ1-1; 7 bases match TRBD1. Germline V gives CDR1 MNHEY, CDR2 SVGEGT. Trimming removed 1 base from V and 8 bases from J; junction bases left unmatched: 1. The CDR3 runs 12 residues. The CDR3 loop reads CASSYYRGEAFF. CDR3 nucleotide sequence: TGTGCCAGCAGTTACTACAGGGGCGAAGCTTTCTTT.

This chain links TRBV2 with TRBJ2-3, with D perhaps matching TRBD1 or TRBD2 (5 bases each). The germline V gene encodes CDR1 SNHLY and CDR2 FYNNEI. The CDR3 spans 15 residues. V lost 8 bases and J lost 0, with 15 bases in between. The CDR3 protein is CASGEGAGSTDTQYF. CDR3 nucleotide sequence: TGTGCCAGCGGAGAAGGGGCGGGTAGCACAGATACGCAGTATTTT.

The V gene is TRBV3-1 (or the pseudogene TRBV3-2), the J gene TRBJ1-1, with no clear D. Between the trimmed V and J ends, which lost 1 base and 11 bases, there was a span of 11 bases. The CDR3 contains 12 residues. The germline gives CDR1 LGHDT, CDR2 YNNKEL (reference sequence). Here the CDR3 DNA reads TGTGCCAGCAGCCAAGGCCGGGAGGAGGCTTTCTTT. It yields the protein CASSQGREEAFF.

The rearrangement links TRBV5-1 to TRBJ1-2, with 7 bases that match TRBD1. This CDR3 is 16 amino acids long. With 0 bases clipped from V and 4 bases from J, the junction kept 9 bases outside the gene matches. In germline, CDR1 is SGHRS, CDR2 YFSETQ. CDR3 sequence: CASSLEGDRSGYGYTF. CDR3 DNA: TGCGCCAGCAGCTTGGAGGGGGACAGATCCGGCTATGGCTACACCTTC.

This rearrangement joins TRBV6-5 to TRBJ2-3; D gene uncertain. The CDR3 is 12 residues long. Trimming took off 8 bases at V and 2 bases at J, with 8 bases between the two ends. Per the germline V gene, CDR1 is MNHEY and CDR2 is SVGAGI. CDR3 protein: CASVGVTDTQYF. The CDR3 coding sequence is TGTGCCAGCGTCGGAGTCACAGATACGCAGTATTTT.

The count of this clone is one. The chain has TRBV9 and TRBJ2-3, with 12 nucleotides matching TRBD2. V dropped 3 bases and J dropped 1; count of bases not matched to a gene: 3. Germline CDR1 and CDR2: SGDLS and YYNGEE. This CDR3 is built from 16 residues. The CDR3 region has the DNA TGTGCCAGCAGCGAACTAGCGGGAGGAGGCACAGATACGCAGTATTTT. Its translation: CASSELAGGGTDTQYF.

The chain links TRBV4-1 to TRBJ1-1, with TRBD1 as a possible D gene (5 bases). Germline CDR1 is MGHRA and CDR2 is YSYEKL. The CDR3 extends over 14 amino acids. Trimming cost V 0 bases and J 7 bases, with 12 bases left between them. CDR3 loop: CASSQDIGAREAFF. The CDR3 DNA sequence: TGCGCCAGCAGCCAAGATATTGGGGCGCGTGAAGCTTTCTTT.

This chain connects TRBV7-9 to TRBJ1-2; 12 bases agree with TRBD1. Germline V CDR1 and CDR2: SEHNR, FQNEAQ (reference sequence). Trimming removed 6 bases from V and 7 bases from J; junction bases left unmatched: 6. This CDR3 region has 14 residues. The CDR3 DNA sequence: TGTGCCAGCAGACGTGGGACAGGGGGCGGTGGCTACACCTTC. Translating it yields CASRRGTGGGGYTF.

The chain joins TRBV30 to TRBJ2-5; perhaps TRBD1 as D (5 bases). V lost 2 bases to trimming and J lost 1 base, with 14 bases between them. The length of the CDR3 is 15 residues. CDR1 is GTSNPN and CDR2 is SVGIG in the germline V gene (reference sequence). CDR3 DNA sequence: TGTGCCTGGAGTATCCCAGGGATAGGCCAAGAGACCCAGTACTTC. Protein product: CAWSIPGIGQETQYF.

This clone showed up just a few times. The rearrangement uses TRBV24-1 and TRBJ2-1, with unresolved D. Trimming took 4 bases from V and 9 from J, leaving 15 bases between them. There are 14 residues in the CDR3. Germline-derived CDR1 and CDR2 are KGHDR and SFDVKD. CDR3 nucleotides: TGTGCCACCAGTGACCCACAACGTGGCCTTGAGCAGTTCTTC. Its translation is CATSDPQRGLEQFF.

The chain combines TRBV7-3 with TRBJ2-6; 7 bases are shared with TRBD2. V lost 2 bases and J lost 0; bases outside the gene matches: 10. The germline V gene has CDR1 SGHTA and CDR2 FQGTGA. The CDR3 is 19 residues long. CDR3 protein: CASSLSPSGGNSGANVLTF. The CDR3 DNA reads as TGTGCCAGCAGCTTATCGCCTAGCGGAGGTAACTCTGGGGCCAACGTCCTGACTTTC.

The chain uses TRBV11-2 and TRBJ2-7; TRBD1 matches at 7 bases. This CDR3 contains 14 residues. The V gene end was trimmed by 1 base and the J gene end by 3 bases; junction bases not matched to a gene: 3. Germline V gene lookup returns CDR1 SGHAT and CDR2 FQNNGV. CDR3 DNA sequence: TGTGCCAGCAGCTTAGGAGGACAGGTCTACGAGCAGTACTTC. Translation gives CASSLGGQVYEQYF.

The chain recombines TRBV4-3 with TRBJ2-7, with 9 bases aligning to TRBD1. Germline loops: CDR1 LGHNA, CDR2 YSLEER. The J segment lost 4 bases and the V segment lost 0 bases, leaving 4 bases of the junction unmatched. The CDR3 length is 15 residues. The CDR3 spells CASSQEWDRAYEQYF. The CDR3 DNA reads as TGCGCCAGCAGCCAAGAATGGGACAGGGCGTACGAGCAGTACTTC.

The CDR3 loop is CASSPGTSGGLGTDTQYF. Here the CDR3 DNA reads TGTGCCAGCAGTCCCGGGACTAGCGGGGGGTTGGGCACAGATACGCAGTATTTT. The chain employs TRBV28 and TRBJ2-3, with 15 bases identical to TRBD2. The V gene end was trimmed by 5 bases and the J gene end by 1 base; junction bases not matched to a gene: 7. The CDR3 loop spans 18 amino acids. Per germline, CDR1 MDHEN and CDR2 SYDVKM.

The V call is TRBV5-1, the J call TRBJ2-1; TRBD2 matches 8 bases. After removal of 1 base from V and 10 bases from J, the junction contained 10 bases not matched to a gene. Germline CDR1 and CDR2: SGHRS and YFSETQ. This CDR3 has 15 residues. CDR3 sequence: CASSLMGTSLEEQFF. The DNA for the CDR3 is TGCGCCAGCAGCTTGATGGGGACTAGTTTAGAAGAGCAGTTCTTC.

The genes are TRBV18 and TRBJ2-7; TRBD2 aligns across 10 bases. Trimming removed 5 bases from V and 0 bases from J; junction bases left unmatched: 1. Looked up from germline, CDR1 is KGHSH and CDR2 is LQKENI. The CDR3 consists of 14 residues. CDR3 loop: CASSASGSSYEQYF. DNA for the CDR3: TGTGCCAGCTCAGCTAGCGGGAGCTCCTACGAGCAGTACTTC.

The CDR3 DNA sequence: TGTGCCAGCAGCCCGGGGAGCGGGGGGTTCGGCAATCAGCCCCAGCATTTT. It yields the protein CASSPGSGGFGNQPQHF. The rearrangement uses TRBV27 and TRBJ1-5, with D maybe TRBD1 (5 bases). The length of the CDR3 is 17 residues. Germline V lookup: CDR1 MNHEY, CDR2 SMNVEV (reference sequence). Trimming removed 6 bases from V and 2 bases from J, with 20 bases in between.

This clone showed up just a few times. V and J are TRBV4-1 and TRBJ1-2; TRBD1 might be the D (6 bases). Looked up from germline, CDR1 is MGHRA and CDR2 is YSYEKL. The CDR3 length is 15 residues. V lost 0 bases and J lost 8, with 16 bases in between. The CDR3 sequence is CASSQDSQGGRGYTF. The CDR3 nucleotides are TGCGCCAGCAGCCAAGATTCTCAAGGGGGACGCGGCTACACCTTC.

V is TRBV6-5 and J is TRBJ2-3; tentative D call: TRBD2 (5 bases). Trimming took off 5 bases at V and 4 bases at J, with 13 bases between the two ends. The CDR3 has 14 amino acids. Germline CDR1 MNHEY, CDR2 SVGAGI. This chain's CDR3 is CASSPDLLADTQYF. For the CDR3, the DNA is TGTGCCAGCAGTCCGGACTTGTTGGCAGATACGCAGTATTTT.

The V call is TRBV30, the J call TRBJ1-2; possible D gene TRBD1, 6 bases. Per germline, CDR1 GTSNPN and CDR2 SVGIG (reference sequence). V was cut by 3 bases and J by 7 bases, with 12 bases left in between. CDR3 length: 12 residues. The CDR3 DNA sequence: TGTGCCTGGAGCCCCGGGGACACTGGCTACACCTTC. Translated, it gives CAWSPGDTGYTF.

This clone was seen just once. The chain joins TRBV29-1 to TRBJ1-4; D is unresolved. The germline gives CDR1 SQVTM, CDR2 ANQGSEA. This CDR3 contains 12 residues. Trimming removed 4 bases from V and 6 bases from J, with 9 bases in between. CDR3 protein: CSVGRNDEKLFF. CDR3 coding DNA: TGCAGCGTTGGCAGAAATGATGAAAAACTGTTTTTT.

The chain joins TRBV5-1 to TRBJ2-3; TRBD2 aligns across 8 bases. The CDR3 runs to 17 residues. Per germline, CDR1 SGHRS and CDR2 YFSETQ. V was pared by 0 bases and J by 3 bases, with 9 bases of the junction left unmatched. CDR3 sequence: CASSLAPGGDYTDTQYF. As DNA, the CDR3 is TGCGCCAGCAGCTTGGCTCCGGGAGGGGACTATACAGATACGCAGTATTTT.

V gene TRBV6-6 combines with J gene TRBJ2-3, with 7 positions matching TRBD1. V was clipped by 5 bases and J by 5 bases; unmatched bases: 10. The V gene's germline CDR1 is MNHNY and CDR2 SVGAGI (reference sequence). The CDR3 sequence is 15 residues long. The CDR3 bases are TGTGCCAGCAGTATTATGTACAGGGGAAAAGATACGCAGTATTTT. Encoded protein: CASSIMYRGKDTQYF.

The V call is TRBV19, the J call TRBJ1-2; D is perhaps TRBD1 (5 bases). The length of the CDR3 is 15 residues. Germline V CDR1 and CDR2: LNHDA, SQIVND (reference sequence). The V end was cut by 5 bases, the J end by 3 bases, with 16 bases between. CDR3 sequence (DNA): TGTGCCAGTAGTCCCTCAACCAGGGATTACTATGGCTACACCTTC. Its protein product is CASSPSTRDYYGYTF.

The rearrangement joins TRBV6-5 to TRBJ1-1; D might be TRBD1 (5 bases). CDR1 and CDR2 from the germline V gene are MNHEY and SVGAGI. V was clipped by 6 bases and J by 1 base, with 15 bases between them. The CDR3 has 15 residues. CDR3 nucleotide sequence: TGTGCCAGCAGCCGACCCGGACAATCGAACACTGAAGCTTTCTTT. Residues: CASSRPGQSNTEAFF.

This rearrangement joins TRBV19 to TRBJ2-2, with TRBD2 as a possible D gene (5 bases). With 6 bases removed from V and 1 base from J, the gap between germline ends came to 9 bases. This CDR3 contains 14 residues. The V gene's germline CDR1 is LNHDA and CDR2 SQIVND (reference sequence). CDR3 coding DNA: TGTGCCAGTAGGGGTAGCGTGAACACCGGGGAGCTGTTTTTT. It yields the protein CASRGSVNTGELFF.

This sequence joins TRBV5-1 and TRBJ2-7; D is uncertain. Germline V lookup: CDR1 SGHRS, CDR2 YFSETQ. The germline V and J ends were trimmed by 1 base and 7 bases, with 12 bases remaining between them. This CDR3 has 13 residues. CDR3: CASSLLTEKEQYF. The CDR3 DNA reads TGCGCCAGCAGCTTGCTCACTGAGAAGGAGCAGTACTTC.

The chain combines TRBV10-3 with TRBJ2-5; TRBD2 aligns across 8 bases. J was trimmed by 4 bases and V by 5 bases; bases with no gene match: 9. Germline loops: CDR1 ENHRY, CDR2 SYGVKD. CDR3 size: 15 residues. The CDR3, as DNA: TGTGCCATCAGTCTGGTTAGCGGGACTCGAGAGACCCAGTACTTC. Translation gives CAISLVSGTRETQYF.

This sequence joins TRBV6-6 and TRBJ1-5, with 8 bases that match TRBD1. V trimming: 6 bases; J trimming: 6 bases; junction bases outside the gene matches: 4. Germline loops: CDR1 MNHNY, CDR2 SVGAGI (reference sequence). CDR3 length: 13 amino acids. The CDR3 here is CASSPGGSQPQHF. CDR3 nucleotides: TGTGCCAGCAGCCCAGGGGGCTCTCAGCCCCAGCATTTT.

This chain links TRBV19 with TRBJ1-5; D gene uncertain. V was pared by 7 bases and J by 4 bases, with 23 bases between. This CDR3 is 17 amino acids long. Germline CDR1 and CDR2: LNHDA and SQIVND (reference sequence). In nucleotides, the CDR3 is TGTGCCAGTAAAGCCGAGACACGCCAAAATTGGAATCAGCCCCAGCATTTT. Encoded protein: CASKAETRQNWNQPQHF.

The table lists this clone with a count of one. V is TRBV9 and J is TRBJ1-2; D is ambiguous. Trimming removed 1 base at V and 6 bases at J, with 13 bases between. There are 14 residues in the CDR3. Germline-derived CDR1 and CDR2 are SGDLS and YYNGEE. The CDR3 is CASSVSGGLDGYTF. In nucleotides, the CDR3 is TGTGCCAGCAGCGTATCTGGCGGGTTAGATGGCTACACCTTC.

The rearrangement uses TRBV2 and TRBJ1-2, with 8 positions matching TRBD1. Germline-derived CDR1 and CDR2 are SNHLY and FYNNEI. The V and J ends lost 6 bases and 4 bases, in that order; junction bases with no gene match: 4. There are 13 residues in the CDR3. CDR3 in amino acids: CASRRTGLYGYTF. The DNA of the CDR3 is TGTGCCAGCAGAAGGACAGGGCTCTATGGCTACACCTTC.